This is a list of T cell receptor beta chains from one sample in a study of T cells in Graves' hyperthyroidism and ophthalmopathy. MiXCR, run by TCRdb on the multiplex PCR reads, gives a single entry per CDR3 protein. The sample holds some 500,000 distinct CDR3 sequences, approximately 15% seen once. The sample consisted of blood. The receptors originated from a woman aged 18-35 years with Graves' hyperthyroidism. CDR3s include the opening cysteine and the closing phenylalanine or tryptophan. The D gene is left open where the match is weak. The size of a clone is reported for some rows only, either as once, few or many, or as a class for expanded clones.

>TRBV15|few|TRBJ2-7|TRBD1
TGTGCCACCAGCAGAAAACGCCGGACAGGGAGTTTCTACGAGCAGTACTTC
CATSRKRRTGSFYEQYF
>TRBV25-1|few|TRBJ2-4|TRBD2
TGTGCCAGCAGTGAAGGACGGCGGGGAGGGCCTGCCAAAAACATTCAGTACTTC
CASSEGRRGGPAKNIQYF
>TRBV11-2|many|TRBJ2-1|NA
TGTGCCAGCAGCCTCCCCCCTGGGAATGAGCAGTTCTTC
CASSLPPGNEQFF
>TRBV19|few|TRBJ2-5|TRBD1
TGTGCCAGTAGTATGGGGACAGCGAAAGAGACCCAGTACTTC
CASSMGTAKETQYF
>TRBV2|many|TRBJ2-7|TRBD1
TGTGCCAGCAAAAGAACAGGGGGCCCCTACGAGCAGTACTTC
CASKRTGGPYEQYF
>TRBV7-9|NA|TRBJ1-1|TRBD1
TGTGCCAGCAGCTTACAGGGGGCGATTCGGGGAACCCCTGAAGCTTTCTTT
CASSLQGAIRGTPEAFF
>TRBV6-2/TRBV6-3|NA|TRBJ1-5|NA
TGTGCCAGCTCCTGGGACGGTATGGATCAGCCCCAGCATTTT
CASSWDGMDQPQHF
>TRBV2|few|TRBJ1-1|NA
TGTGCCAGCGAGTCTGTCGGACACGTCCACACTGAAGCTTTCTTT
CASESVGHVHTEAFF
>TRBV12-3/TRBV12-4|NA|TRBJ1-1|NA
TGTGCCAGCCTGGGGGGGAAAGCTTTCTTT
CASLGGKAFF
>TRBV30|few|TRBJ2-1|NA
TGTGCCTGGTCACCAGCGGGTGAGCAGTTCTTC
CAWSPAGEQFF
>TRBV29-1|NA|TRBJ2-2|NA
TGCAGCGTAGCTCAGGGAGTAGGGGTTATAGACACCGGGGAGCTGTTTTTT
CSVAQGVGVIDTGELFF
>TRBV19|many|TRBJ1-6|TRBD1
TGTGCCAGTAGTTTCGAGGGGGCTCGTTCACCCCTCCACTTT
CASSFEGARSPLHF
>TRBV15|many|TRBJ2-3|NA
TGTGCCACCAGCAGACCTATGGGGGGGGCATCCGCAGATACGCAGTATTTT
CATSRPMGGASADTQYF
>TRBV20-1|many|TRBJ2-2|TRBD1
TGCAGTGCCAAAAGGACAGGCCAGGATACCGGGGAGCTGTTTTTT
CSAKRTGQDTGELFF
>TRBV11-1|many|TRBJ2-2|TRBD2
TGTGCCAGCAGCTTACAGCGCTCGGGGGGCGGGGAGCTGTTTTTT
CASSLQRSGGGELFF
>TRBV12-3/TRBV12-4|many|TRBJ1-1|TRBD1
TGTGCCAGCAGCCCCAACAGGGGTAAGGACACTGAAGCTTTCTTT
CASSPNRGKDTEAFF
>TRBV9|many|TRBJ2-5|NA
TGTGCCAGCAGCGTAGAATCAGGCGGCGTGATGGGTGAGACCCAGTACTTC
CASSVESGGVMGETQYF
>TRBV10-3|many|TRBJ2-7|NA
TGTGCCATCGGAACACCTTCCTACGAGCAGTACTTC
CAIGTPSYEQYF
>TRBV19|NA|TRBJ1-3|NA
TGTGCCACCCACCGGGGATTACTTTCTGGAAACACCATATATTTT
CATHRGLLSGNTIYF
>TRBV6-1|many|TRBJ1-1|NA
TGTGCCAGCATCCAGTTAGGGGGGCGGACTGAAGCTTTCTTT
CASIQLGGRTEAFF
>TRBV7-3|many|TRBJ2-3|TRBD2
TGTGCCAGCAGCTTAAATCCGGGAGGGCTGGCAGATACGCAGTATTTT
CASSLNPGGLADTQYF
>TRBV3-1|NA|TRBJ2-1|TRBD2
TGTGCCAGCAGCCCTAGCGGGAGTTACTACAATGAGCAGTTCTTC
CASSPSGSYYNEQFF
>TRBV28|few|TRBJ1-1|TRBD1
TGTGCCAGCAGTGTCTACAGGGGGATGAACACTGAAGCTTTCTTT
CASSVYRGMNTEAFF
>TRBV2|NA|TRBJ1-2|NA
TGTGCCAGCAGAGGGGCGGGTCCAACATCGTACACCTTC
CASRGAGPTSYTF
>TRBV12-3/TRBV12-4|many|TRBJ1-1|NA
TGTGCCAGCGAATACTTAAGGGGCACTGAAGCTTTCTTT
CASEYLRGTEAFF
>TRBV7-3|NA|TRBJ2-2|NA
TGTGCCAGCAGCCCGAGGGGCGGCGGGGAGCTGTTTTTT
CASSPRGGGELFF
>TRBV29-1|few|TRBJ1-2|NA
TGCAGCGTTGAAATCCAGGGGTCCGGCTACACCTTC
CSVEIQGSGYTF
>TRBV7-3|many|TRBJ2-3|NA
TGTGCCAGCAGCGACGCTGGCGGCACAGATACGCAGTATTTT
CASSDAGGTDTQYF
>TRBV6-1|few|TRBJ2-3|TRBD1
TGTGCCAGCAGTGAAGCGGACAGGGGGGTAAACACAGATACGCAGTATTTT
CASSEADRGVNTDTQYF
>TRBV2|many|TRBJ1-5|NA
TGTGCCAGCAGTGAAGAGGGCAATCAGCCCCAGCATTTT
CASSEEGNQPQHF
>TRBV11-2|many|TRBJ2-5|TRBD1
TGTGCCAGCAGCTTTAGGGGGCAGGATATGGAGACCCAGTACTTC
CASSFRGQDMETQYF
>TRBV27|NA|TRBJ2-7|NA
TGTGCCAGCAGTACCCCGGCGGGGGAGCAGTACTTC
CASSTPAGEQYF
>TRBV6-1|few|TRBJ2-5|TRBD2
TGTGCCAGCAGTCCCTTTAGCGGGAGACCCCAAGAGACCCAGTACTTC
CASSPFSGRPQETQYF
>TRBV27|many|TRBJ2-1|NA
TGTGCCAGCAGTTTATCCACCTCAGGGAATGAGCAGTTCTTC
CASSLSTSGNEQFF
>TRBV6-6|many|TRBJ1-1|TRBD1
TGTGCCAGCAGTTACCAACCGGGACAGATTTTCATGAACACTGAAGCTTTCTTT
CASSYQPGQIFMNTEAFF
>TRBV7-2|many|TRBJ2-1|NA
TGTGCCAGCAGCCCCTACTCGACTTCATCTACCTATACTGAGCAGTTCTTC
CASSPYSTSSTYTEQFF
>TRBV19|NA|TRBJ2-7|NA
TGTGCCAGTAGTCTTGGGGGCCCCTCCTACGAGCAGTACTTC
CASSLGGPSYEQYF
>TRBV7-9|few|TRBJ1-2|NA
TGTGCCAGCAGCTTAGCTTCCGTTGATGGCTACACCTTC
CASSLASVDGYTF
>TRBV4-1|NA|TRBJ1-2|NA
TGCGCCAGCAGCCTCGAGCAAGGTGGCGTTGCTTATGGCTACACCTTC
CASSLEQGGVAYGYTF
>TRBV12-3/TRBV12-4|many|TRBJ1-5|NA
TGTGCCAGCACCCGGGACACGGCGGGGAATCCCCAGCATTTT
CASTRDTAGNPQHF
>TRBV13|NA|TRBJ2-1|TRBD2
TGTGCCAGCAGCCAGGGACTAGCGGGGAACAATGAGCAGTTCTTC
CASSQGLAGNNEQFF
>TRBV9|many|TRBJ2-2|NA
TGTGCCAGCAGCGTGCTAGCGAACACCGGGGAGCTGTTTTTT
CASSVLANTGELFF
>TRBV27|many|TRBJ2-5|TRBD2
TGTGCCAGCAGGCGGGGGAGTGGAGAGACCCAGTACTTC
CASRRGSGETQYF
>TRBV29-1|many|TRBJ2-1|TRBD1
TGCAGCGTTGATTGGACAGGGGGGGTCCCAGCGAATGAGCAGTTCTTC
CSVDWTGGVPANEQFF
>TRBV30|NA|TRBJ1-3|TRBD1
TGTGCCGGAGCTCGGGACAGGGGTGGACGAGACGCTGGAAACACCATATATTTT
CAGARDRGGRDAGNTIYF
>TRBV18|NA|TRBJ1-2|NA
TGTGCCAGCTCACGGGACGGCTCTGATGGCTACACCTTC
CASSRDGSDGYTF
>TRBV20-1|many|TRBJ1-2|NA
TGCAGTGCACGCGAAAACTATGGCTACACCTTC
CSARENYGYTF
>TRBV19|many|TRBJ2-2|TRBD2
TGTGCCAGTAGCGACCGCCCCGGGACTATGAACACCGGGGAGCTGTTTTTT
CASSDRPGTMNTGELFF
>TRBV11-3|many|TRBJ1-1|TRBD1
TGTGCCAGCAGCTTCCGGACAGGACTGAACACTGAAGCTTTCTTT
CASSFRTGLNTEAFF
>TRBV30|few|TRBJ2-1|NA
TGTGCCTGGAGTGTCGGGTGGGGCGGTACCTACAATGAGCAGTTCTTC
CAWSVGWGGTYNEQFF
>TRBV4-2|NA|TRBJ2-1|NA
TGTGCCAGCAGCGGATGGACTAACCCTTACAATGAGCAGTTCTTC
CASSGWTNPYNEQFF